Described below is a single TCR beta chain sequence and its context. V gave up 3 bases and J gave up 2 bases; unmatched junction bases: 4. Germline CDR1 is PRHDT and CDR2 is FYEKMQ (reference sequence). The CDR3 loop spans 15 amino acids. Generated by immunoSEQ multiplex PCR, the TCRdb table keeps only in-frame clones and is missing some. The top ten clones hold 6.5% to 8.5% of a sample with some 490,000 clones, 70% to 90% of them seen once. The sample belongs to a study of blood T cell repertoires in COVID-19. The clonotype comes from a woman aged 55-75 years who had recovered from COVID-19. V gene TRBV13 combines with J gene TRBJ1-3, with 7 bases lining up with TRBD1. The source material was PBMCs or T cells enriched from blood (not recorded which). The CDR3 sequence: CASSFTGEAGNTIYF. CDR3 bases: TGTGCCAGCAGCTTTACAGGGGAAGCTGGAAACACCATATATTTT.